This TCR beta chain was profiled in a study of blood T cell repertoires in COVID-19. There are 15 residues in the CDR3. The germline CDR1 and CDR2 sequences are SNHLY and FYNNEI. V was shortened by 6 bases and J by 5 bases, with 16 bases between the two germline ends. Per the authors' pipeline: Using reference gene primer amplification, nucleated cell counts were estimated. Measured with immunoSEQ multiplex PCR; TCRdb has only the in-frame clones, and not every one. D and trimming come from the DNA, and the V and J calls and clone size come from that table. The profile shows some 42,000 clones, 65% to 80% of them singletons.

V and J are TRBV2 and TRBJ2-2; D may be TRBD1 (6 bases). Source material: peripheral blood. This clonotype was obtained from an elderly man with acute or convalescent COVID-19. Here the CDR3 DNA reads TGTGCCAGCAGAAAAGGGGACACCCGAACCGGGGAGCTGTTTTTT. Amino acids: CASRKGDTRTGELFF.